A selection of T cell receptor beta chains follows, all from one sample in a study of T cells in Graves' hyperthyroidism and ophthalmopathy. TCRdb reprocessed the multiplex PCR reads with MiXCR, giving one entry per CDR3 protein. The table has some 690,000 distinct CDR3 sequences, roughly 17% seen once. Material for sequencing was blood. These receptors were collected from a man between 45 and 60 years old with Graves' hyperthyroidism. Both conserved end residues are trimmed from each CDR3.

J	V	CDR3
TRBJ1-2	TRBV6-1	ASSDAVLLHYGYT
TRBJ1-2	TRBV2	ASRKRQGPSGGGYT
TRBJ1-1	TRBV14	ASSQIVGNTEAF
TRBJ2-3	TRBV28	ASSPMMRSGPYTQY
TRBJ2-3	TRBV24-1	ATHYRPGTRGTGDGPDTQY
TRBJ2-7	TRBV5-5	ASSEGSVKDEQY
TRBJ2-3	TRBV20-1	SARDSGRAVDTQY
TRBJ2-3	TRBV20-1	SAVRGGTGTDTQY
TRBJ2-7	TRBV24-1	ATSEAGTGENEQY
TRBJ2-7	TRBV27	ASSYSGSLFYEQY
TRBJ1-5	TRBV3-1	ASSQRGVNQPQH
TRBJ2-2	TRBV2	ASNGGPNTGELF
TRBJ2-3	TRBV28	ASSFVGQGAGDTQY
TRBJ2-7	TRBV20-1	SAREGTSGGGRYEQY
TRBJ1-2	TRBV9	ASSSRDSNYGYT
TRBJ1-6	TRBV10-3	AIRRTVVGNSPLH
TRBJ1-4	TRBV6-1	ASKDRIYEKLF
TRBJ2-6	TRBV3-1	ASSGSGANVLT
TRBJ2-2	TRBV18	ASSPPKRNTGELF
TRBJ2-1	TRBV7-2	ASSQRTSSSYNEQF
TRBJ2-7	TRBV11-2	ASSLEATGPTYEQY
TRBJ1-1	TRBV30	AWSGITGGTEAF
TRBJ2-7	TRBV29-1	SVVSTSGRGEQY
TRBJ2-7	TRBV18	ASSQSGTGLFLAEQY
TRBJ1-2	TRBV20-1	SPPHYRGTNYGYT
TRBJ2-7	TRBV11-2	ASSYLAGGPNEQY
TRBJ1-5	TRBV6-2/TRBV6-3	ASRLFVQGNQPQH
TRBJ1-6	TRBV5-1	ASSLGGRDSPLH
TRBJ1-5	TRBV27	ASSLSGRAWYQPQH
TRBJ2-7	TRBV30	AWTYGTGPYEQY
TRBJ2-5	TRBV6-6	ASSYHEGKGRETQY
TRBJ2-7	TRBV7-9	ASSSRDSSEQY
TRBJ2-1	TRBV11-2	ASSLVGYNEQF
TRBJ2-1	TRBV4-1	ASSQEKGLAGYAEQF
TRBJ1-1	TRBV25-1	ASSEVTGPIAEAF
TRBJ2-2	TRBV18	ASSPYRGMRNTGELF
TRBJ2-7	TRBV7-2	ASSLGTSNEQY
TRBJ2-3	TRBV3-1	ASRTNTDGDTQY
TRBJ2-1	TRBV7-2	ASSRQGAYNEQF
TRBJ2-3	TRBV9	ASSEGGIPGVDTQY
TRBJ2-7	TRBV5-1	ASSVRDRVDEQY
TRBJ2-2	TRBV19	ASSTEEGAGELF
TRBJ2-3	TRBV6-5	ASSYRGRSDTQY
TRBJ1-2	TRBV30	AWSPLDGYT
TRBJ2-3	TRBV6-1	ASSYAGYTQY
TRBJ1-6	TRBV28	ASSTRDRGHSPLH
TRBJ1-6	TRBV13	ASSSQPGMHSPLH
TRBJ2-1	TRBV20-1	SARVPGVQYNEQF
TRBJ1-2	TRBV2	ASSEAEHLFYT